The next 28 T cell receptor beta chains were all read from a single sample in a study of cytomegalovirus exposure and HLA in healthy donors. Primers: 60 Vbeta forward and 13 Jbeta reverse. Clones were read by immunoSEQ multiplex PCR, and TCRdb kept only the in-frame ones, dropping some. The table records over 150,000 clones, about 80% of them present only once. What was sequenced was PBMCs. Receptors were obtained from a woman aged 30 to 39 in good health and CMV-seropositive.

The rearrangement links TRBV5-1 to TRBJ2-1; 8 bases line up with TRBD2. V shed 0 bases, J shed 5 bases, and the junction held 10 bases outside the gene matches. CDR3 size: 17 residues. The germline V gene has CDR1 SGHRS and CDR2 YFSETQ. For the CDR3, the DNA is TGCGCCAGCAGCTTGGTGCCCTCCGGGACTAGAGACAATGAGCAGTTCTTC. Translating it yields CASSLVPSGTRDNEQFF.

This chain connects TRBV27 to TRBJ2-5; TRBD1 might be the D (6 bases). The V end was cut by 5 bases, the J end by 5 bases, with 21 bases between. CDR1 and CDR2 (germline): MNHEY, SMNVEV (reference sequence). The CDR3 totals 16 residues. CDR3 coding DNA: TGTGCCAGCAGTCCGGGCCGCACACAGGGTATGGAGACCCAGTACTTC. This gives the protein CASSPGRTQGMETQYF.

This chain links TRBV29-1 with TRBJ1-4; 10 bases match TRBD1. CDR1 SQVTM and CDR2 ANQGSEA come from the germline V gene. This CDR3 is 14 amino acids long. V shed 7 bases and J 7 bases; nucleotides not matched to a gene: 9. CDR3 loop: CSAGQGVEGEKLFF. The CDR3 DNA sequence: TGCAGCGCTGGACAGGGGGTAGAGGGTGAAAAACTGTTTTTT.

The genes are TRBV27 and TRBJ1-1; 7 bases agree with TRBD1. The V segment lost 6 bases and the J segment 12 bases; nucleotides outside the gene matches: 10. Germline lookup yields CDR1 MNHEY and CDR2 SMNVEV (reference sequence). This CDR3 is 12 amino acids long. The DNA of the CDR3 is TGTGCCAGCAGCCCATTGACAGGGACGACTTTCTTT. Its protein product is CASSPLTGTTFF.

The V and J genes are TRBV6-6 and TRBJ2-2, with 9 bases that match TRBD1. Germline V lookup: CDR1 MNHNY, CDR2 SVGAGI (reference sequence). CDR3 length: 14 residues. Trimming took 5 bases from V and 4 from J; bases not matched to a gene: 2. This CDR3 is CASSRQGGTGELFF. For the CDR3, the DNA is TGTGCCAGCAGTCGACAGGGGGGCACCGGGGAGCTGTTTTTT.

The rearrangement uses TRBV5-5 and TRBJ2-5, with TRBD2 as a possible D gene (7 bases). The CDR3 is 14 amino acids. CDR1 is SGHKS and CDR2 is YYEKEE in the germline V gene (reference sequence). V gave up 2 bases and J gave up 5 bases, with 13 bases separating them. The CDR3 DNA reads TGTGCCAGCAGCTTCTTACAGGGAGGGGAGACCCAGTACTTC. Protein: CASSFLQGGETQYF.

This sequence joins TRBV7-8 and TRBJ1-1; D is ambiguous. Trimming removed 4 bases at V and 6 bases at J, with 18 bases between. This CDR3 region has 15 residues. Germline-derived CDR1 and CDR2 are SGHVS and FQNEAQ. The CDR3 nucleotides are TGTGCCAGCAGCTGGAGGACGGATTTGAGCGCTGAAGCTTTCTTT. Protein sequence: CASSWRTDLSAEAFF.

The chain uses TRBV6-1 and TRBJ2-4, with 8 bases identical to TRBD1. Trimming at V came to 6 bases and at J to 5 bases, leaving 6 bases not matched to a gene. This CDR3 has 14 residues. The germline gives CDR1 MNHNS, CDR2 SASEGT. CDR3 coding DNA: TGTGCCAGCAGGTTGGACAGGGTAGAAAACATTCAGTACTTC. Its translation: CASRLDRVENIQYF.

The genes are TRBV2 and TRBJ1-2; 9 nucleotides match TRBD1. V gave up 8 bases and J gave up 4 bases; unmatched junction bases: 8. This CDR3 region has 14 residues. CDR1 is SNHLY and CDR2 is FYNNEI in the germline V gene. The CDR3 DNA sequence: TGTGCCAGCCTGGGGACAGGGACCCCCTATGGCTACACCTTC. It encodes CASLGTGTPYGYTF.

V and J are TRBV4-3 and TRBJ2-3; D possibly corresponds to TRBD1 (6 bases). V shed 1 base and J shed 0 bases, with 8 bases lying between them. The CDR3 totals 15 residues. Germline V gene sequence: CDR1 LGHNA, CDR2 YSLEER. The CDR3 DNA reads as TGCGCCAGCAGCCAAGCAGGGGTCAGCACAGATACGCAGTATTTT. Its protein is CASSQAGVSTDTQYF.

This CDR3 is CASSVDGAGNTIYF. The CDR3 DNA sequence: TGTGCCAGCAGCGTAGACGGGGCTGGAAACACCATATATTTT. V is TRBV9 and J is TRBJ1-3; no reliable D call. This CDR3 comprises 14 residues. Germline-derived CDR1 and CDR2 are SGDLS and YYNGEE. V was trimmed by 0 bases and J by 2 bases, leaving 6 bases between them. The full variable domain, rest sourced from reference TRBV9 and TRBJ1-3, is DSGVTQTPKHLITATGQRVTLRCSPRSGDLSVYWYQQSLDQGLQFLIQYYNGEERAKGNILERFSAQQFPDLHSELNLSSLELGDSALYFCASSVDGAGNTIYFGEGSWLTVV.

The chain joins TRBV7-3 to TRBJ2-1; 10 bases map to TRBD2. This CDR3 region has 15 residues. The trim removed 3 bases at V and 3 bases at J, leaving 2 bases unmatched. Germline assignment: CDR1 SGHTA and CDR2 FQGTGA. The CDR3 coding sequence is TGTGCCAGCAGCTTCGGGACTAGCGACTACAATGAGCAGTTCTTC. This translates into CASSFGTSDYNEQFF. The whole variable domain, remainder taken from reference TRBV7-3 and TRBJ2-1, is GAGVSQTPSNKVTEKGKYVELRCDPISGHTALYWYRQSLGQGPEFLIYFQGTGAADDSGLPNDRFFAVRPEGSVSTLKIQRTERGDSAVYLCASSFGTSDYNEQFFGPGTRLTVL.

This sequence joins TRBV6-5 and TRBJ1-4; D gene uncertain. The CDR3 has 14 amino acids. The ends were cut back, 7 bases at V and 0 bases at J, with 9 bases in the middle. CDR1 and CDR2 from the germline V gene are MNHEY and SVGAGI. In DNA, the CDR3 is TGTGCCAGCAAGGCGGGAGCAACTAATGAAAAACTGTTTTTT. Translation gives CASKAGATNEKLFF.

The V and J genes are TRBV7-9 and TRBJ2-7; D not resolved. The CDR3 is made up of 12 amino acids. From germline, CDR1 is SEHNR and CDR2 FQNEAQ (reference sequence). Trimming shortened V by 4 bases and J by 6 bases, and 10 bases separated the two germline ends. The CDR3 is CASSSLRSEQYF. For the CDR3, the DNA is TGTGCCAGCAGCTCCCTTCGGTCCGAGCAGTACTTC.

This clone was seen only once. The chain uses TRBV7-2 and TRBJ1-2, with D unresolved. Trimming took 1 base from V and 5 from J, leaving 11 bases between them. The CDR3 is made up of 14 amino acids. Per the germline V gene, CDR1 is SGHTA and CDR2 is FQGNSA. The CDR3 DNA reads as TGTGCCAGCAGCTTAGGGAGGCAGTTATATGGCTACACCTTC. Its translation: CASSLGRQLYGYTF.

This clone was observed a handful of times. The genes are TRBV28 and TRBJ1-5; 9 bases line up with TRBD1. This CDR3 region has 14 residues. Germline assignment: CDR1 MDHEN and CDR2 SYDVKM. Losses at the gene ends were 8 bases for V and 4 bases for J; bases not matched to a gene: 6. The CDR3 nucleotides read TGTGCCAGCTGCCCCGGGACAGGGAATCAGCCCCAGCATTTT. It translates to CASCPGTGNQPQHF.

V is TRBV5-1 and J is TRBJ1-1; maybe TRBD1 (6 bases). CDR3 length: 16 residues. Trimming removed 0 bases at V and 3 bases at J, with 15 bases between. CDR1 is SGHRS, CDR2 YFSETQ, per germline. The CDR3 reads CASSLDPGVLDTEAFF. In DNA form, the CDR3 reads TGCGCCAGCAGCTTGGATCCAGGGGTGTTAGACACTGAAGCTTTCTTT. The entire variable domain, with the rest obtained from reference TRBV5-1 and TRBJ1-1, is as follows: KAGVTQTPRYLIKTRGQQVTLSCSPISGHRSVSWYQQTPGQGLQFLFEYFSETQRNKGNFPGRFSGRQFSNSRSEMNVSTLELGDSALYLCASSLDPGVLDTEAFFGQGTRLTVV.

This chain connects TRBV19 to TRBJ1-1; D perhaps matches TRBD1 (5 bases). The CDR3 consists of 14 residues. The V gene's germline CDR1 is LNHDA and CDR2 SQIVND (reference sequence). The V end lost 10 bases, the J end lost 0 bases, and 15 bases lay between the germline ends. CDR3 residues: CATVGGVMNTEAFF. CDR3 in DNA: TGTGCCACAGTCGGGGGGGTGATGAACACTGAAGCTTTCTTT.

This chain links TRBV11-1 with TRBJ2-7, with D perhaps TRBD1 (5 bases). Germline assignment: CDR1 SGHAT and CDR2 FQDESV (reference sequence). The CDR3 is 12 residues long. Trimming stripped 2 bases from V and 6 bases from J, with 8 bases between. As DNA, the CDR3 is TGTGCCAGCAGCTTACAGGGCGTCGAGCAGTACTTC. Protein: CASSLQGVEQYF.

The chain joins TRBV11-3 to TRBJ2-2; no clear D gene. V was trimmed by 1 base and J by 2 bases, leaving 11 bases between them. This CDR3 is 16 amino acids long. Per germline, CDR1 SGHNT and CDR2 YENEEA. The CDR3 DNA reads TGTGCCAGCAGCTTAGCCTCGGGTTTCAACACCGGGGAGCTGTTTTTT. This gives the protein CASSLASGFNTGELFF.

V usage is TRBV9 and J usage is TRBJ2-7, with 14 bases aligning to TRBD2. The CDR3 length is 17 residues. CDR1 is SGDLS and CDR2 is YYNGEE in the germline V gene. The V segment lost 4 bases and the J segment 5 bases; nucleotides outside the gene matches: 11. CDR3 amino acids: CASSTPLGTSGSDEQYF. The DNA for the CDR3 is TGTGCCAGCAGCACGCCCTTAGGGACTAGCGGGAGTGACGAGCAGTACTTC.

This sequence joins TRBV7-9 and TRBJ2-1; 15 bases are a match to TRBD2. The CDR3 has 19 amino acids. CDR1 SEHNR and CDR2 FQNEAQ come from the germline V gene (reference sequence). Unmatched junction bases numbered 16, after V lost 10 bases and J lost 3 bases. CDR3 coding DNA: TGTGCCACCAAGCTTTTGGGACTAGCGGGAGGAGCCGACTACAATGAGCAGTTCTTC. Translating it yields CATKLLGLAGGADYNEQFF.

Points on this clone: The CDR3 does not end in the conserved phenylalanine or tryptophan, so this is likely a read error. Because the CDR3's place on the DNA is in doubt, the DNA is left out and the CDR3 is given as listed by TCRdb. This rearrangement joins TRBV23-1 to TRBJ2-7; the table assigns TRBD2, which was not confirmed against the DNA. TRBV23-1 qualifies as an ORF whose function is uncertain. Ends included, the CDR3 has 10 residues. The CDR3 is CASASVESPL.

As to this clone: At one boundary the junction diverges from the germline segment, which might be a read error. This sequence joins TRBV6-6 and TRBJ2-7; maybe TRBD2 (6 bases). Germline V gene lookup returns CDR1 MNHNY and CDR2 SVGAGI (reference sequence). The CDR3 length is 12 residues. CDR3 sequence: CASSYELGTQQF. Here the CDR3 DNA reads TGTGCCAGCAGTTATGAGCTCGGGACTCAACAATTC.

The genes are TRBV2 and TRBJ2-5; TRBD2 agrees at 16 bases. CDR3 length: 15 residues. J gave up 5 bases and V 9 bases, and 6 bases lay outside the gene matches. Germline V gives CDR1 SNHLY, CDR2 FYNNEI. The CDR3 bases are TGTGCCAGGGGACTAGCGGGAGGGGGCATGGAGACCCAGTACTTC. This translates into CARGLAGGGMETQYF.

The rearrangement links TRBV11-3 to TRBJ2-3; no definite D call. The CDR3 loop spans 14 amino acids. The germline CDR1 and CDR2 sequences are SGHNT and YENEEA. V was clipped by 5 bases and J by 4 bases, with 13 bases between them. The CDR3 is CASSPRRWADTQYF. In DNA, the CDR3 is TGTGCCAGCAGCCCCCGGCGGTGGGCAGATACGCAGTATTTT.

The chain carries TRBV9 and TRBJ1-3; perhaps TRBD1 as D (5 bases). This CDR3 region has 14 residues. Germline V gene data show CDR1 as SGDLS and CDR2 as YYNGEE. Trimming shortened V by 3 bases and J by 6 bases, and 13 bases separated the two germline ends. The CDR3 protein is CASSGRGGKNTIYF. Here the CDR3 DNA reads TGTGCCAGCAGCGGACGGGGGGGAAAAAACACCATATATTTT.

The rearrangement joins TRBV29-1 to TRBJ2-7; the D is unclear. The germline V gene encodes CDR1 SQVTM and CDR2 ANQGSEA. Deletions cut 1 base from V and 3 bases from J, with 4 bases between. The CDR3 has 11 amino acids. The CDR3 region is CSVEVFYEQYF. DNA for the CDR3: TGCAGCGTTGAAGTCTTCTACGAGCAGTACTTC.